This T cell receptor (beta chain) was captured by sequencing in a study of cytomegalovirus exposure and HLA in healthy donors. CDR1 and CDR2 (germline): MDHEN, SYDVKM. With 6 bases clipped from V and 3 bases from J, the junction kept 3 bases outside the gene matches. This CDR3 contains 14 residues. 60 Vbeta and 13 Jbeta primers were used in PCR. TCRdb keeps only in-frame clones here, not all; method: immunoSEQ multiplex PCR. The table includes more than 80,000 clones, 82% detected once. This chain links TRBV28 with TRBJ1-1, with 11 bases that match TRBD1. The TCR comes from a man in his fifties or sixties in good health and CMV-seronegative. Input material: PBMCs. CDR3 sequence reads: CASRSDRGHTEAFF. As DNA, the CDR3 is TGTGCCAGCAGATCGGACAGGGGGCACACTGAAGCTTTCTTT.